The entry below gives a single TCR beta chain sequence along with its context. Its antigen is not identified. These data belong to a study of identical twins. V lost 2 bases, J lost 5 bases, and 9 bases lay in between. The CDR3 length is 13 residues. The germline gives CDR1 MNHEY, CDR2 SVGEGT. Study-level findings and limits: Researchers reported weaker excess twin sharing in beta out-of-frame sequences.

TCRdb analysed the 5' RACE reads with MiXCR anew, one entry per CDR3 protein. This table has 220,000 or so distinct CDR3 sequences, about 7.3% appearing once. This same sample was also part of a study on yellow fever vaccine responses in identical twins.

The source of this sequence is a woman aged 18 to 35 in good health. The chain has TRBV6-2 or TRBV6-3 and TRBJ1-1; D call uncertain. The sample comprised memory (CD45RO+) T cells sorted from blood. For the CDR3, the DNA is TGTGCCAGCAGTTACCGAGAGGTTACTGAAGCTTTCTTT. It codes for CASSYREVTEAFF.